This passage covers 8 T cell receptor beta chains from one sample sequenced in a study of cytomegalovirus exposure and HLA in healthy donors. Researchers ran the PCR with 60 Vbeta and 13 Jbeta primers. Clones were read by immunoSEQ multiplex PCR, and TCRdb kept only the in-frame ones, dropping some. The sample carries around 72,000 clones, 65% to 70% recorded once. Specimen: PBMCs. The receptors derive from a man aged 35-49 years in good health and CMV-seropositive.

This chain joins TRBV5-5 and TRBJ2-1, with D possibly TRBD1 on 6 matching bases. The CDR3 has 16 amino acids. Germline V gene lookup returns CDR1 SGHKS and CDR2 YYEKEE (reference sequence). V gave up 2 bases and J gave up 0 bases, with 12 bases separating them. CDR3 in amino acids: CASSLTGLSSYNEQFF. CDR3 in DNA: TGTGCCAGCAGCTTAACAGGGCTGAGCTCCTACAATGAGCAGTTCTTC.

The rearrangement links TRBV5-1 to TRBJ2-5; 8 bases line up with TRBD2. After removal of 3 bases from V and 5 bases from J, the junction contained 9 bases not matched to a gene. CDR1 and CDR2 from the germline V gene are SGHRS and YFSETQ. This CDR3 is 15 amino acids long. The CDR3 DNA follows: TGCGCCAGCAGCTCGGGGGGGCGCGGGTCGGAGACCCAGTACTTC. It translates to CASSSGGRGSETQYF.

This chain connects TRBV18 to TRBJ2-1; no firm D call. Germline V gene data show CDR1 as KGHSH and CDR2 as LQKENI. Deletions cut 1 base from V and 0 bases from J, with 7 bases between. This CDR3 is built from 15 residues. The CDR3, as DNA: TGTGCCAGCTCACCACGGGCGAGCTCCTACAATGAGCAGTTCTTC. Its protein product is CASSPRASSYNEQFF.

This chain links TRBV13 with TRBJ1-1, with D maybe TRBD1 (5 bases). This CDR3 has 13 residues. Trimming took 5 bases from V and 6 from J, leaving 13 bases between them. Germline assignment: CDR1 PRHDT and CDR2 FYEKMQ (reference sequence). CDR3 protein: CASSAGPFSEAFF. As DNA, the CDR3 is TGTGCCAGCAGCGCGGGACCTTTCTCTGAAGCTTTCTTT. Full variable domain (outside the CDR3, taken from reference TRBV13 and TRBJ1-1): AAGVIQSPRHLIKEKRETATLKCYPIPRHDTVYWYQQGPGQDPQFLISFYEKMQSDKGSIPDRFSAQQFSDYHSELNMSSLELGDSALYFCASSAGPFSEAFFGQGTRLTVV.

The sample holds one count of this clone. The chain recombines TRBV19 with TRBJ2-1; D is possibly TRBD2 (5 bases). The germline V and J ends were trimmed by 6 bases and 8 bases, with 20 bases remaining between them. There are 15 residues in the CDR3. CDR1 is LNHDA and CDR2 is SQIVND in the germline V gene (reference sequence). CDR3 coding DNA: TGTGCCAGTAGCCCATCGGGGTCGGGCTTCGATGAGCAGTTCTTC. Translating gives CASSPSGSGFDEQFF.

CDR3 bases: TGTGCCAGCAGCTTTCCAGCGGGGGTCTACAATGAGCAGTTCTTC. It specifies CASSFPAGVYNEQFF. This rearrangement joins TRBV5-5 to TRBJ2-1, with 8 bases identical to TRBD2. This CDR3 spans 15 amino acids. With V trimmed by 2 bases and J by 3 bases, 4 bases remained unmatched. Germline CDR1 SGHKS, CDR2 YYEKEE (reference sequence).

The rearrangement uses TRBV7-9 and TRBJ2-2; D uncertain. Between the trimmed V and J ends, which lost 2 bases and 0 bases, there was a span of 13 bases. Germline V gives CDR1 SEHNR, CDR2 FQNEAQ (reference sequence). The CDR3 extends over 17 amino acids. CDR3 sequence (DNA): TGTGCCAGCAGCTTACGCTGGCCTTTCGCGAACACCGGGGAGCTGTTTTTT. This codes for CASSLRWPFANTGELFF.

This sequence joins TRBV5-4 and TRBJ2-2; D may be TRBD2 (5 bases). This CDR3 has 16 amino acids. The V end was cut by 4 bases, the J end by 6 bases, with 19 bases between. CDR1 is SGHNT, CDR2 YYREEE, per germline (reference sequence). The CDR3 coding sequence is TGTGCCAGCAGCCAGGCGGGCGGAATCGGGGCCGGGGAGCTGTTTTTT. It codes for CASSQAGGIGAGELFF. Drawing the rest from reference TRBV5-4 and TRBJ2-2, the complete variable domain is ETGVTQSPTHLIKTRGQQVTLRCSSQSGHNTVSWYQQALGQGPQFIFQYYREEENGRGNFPPRFSGLQFPNYSSELNVNALELDDSALYLCASSQAGGIGAGELFFGEGSRLTVL.